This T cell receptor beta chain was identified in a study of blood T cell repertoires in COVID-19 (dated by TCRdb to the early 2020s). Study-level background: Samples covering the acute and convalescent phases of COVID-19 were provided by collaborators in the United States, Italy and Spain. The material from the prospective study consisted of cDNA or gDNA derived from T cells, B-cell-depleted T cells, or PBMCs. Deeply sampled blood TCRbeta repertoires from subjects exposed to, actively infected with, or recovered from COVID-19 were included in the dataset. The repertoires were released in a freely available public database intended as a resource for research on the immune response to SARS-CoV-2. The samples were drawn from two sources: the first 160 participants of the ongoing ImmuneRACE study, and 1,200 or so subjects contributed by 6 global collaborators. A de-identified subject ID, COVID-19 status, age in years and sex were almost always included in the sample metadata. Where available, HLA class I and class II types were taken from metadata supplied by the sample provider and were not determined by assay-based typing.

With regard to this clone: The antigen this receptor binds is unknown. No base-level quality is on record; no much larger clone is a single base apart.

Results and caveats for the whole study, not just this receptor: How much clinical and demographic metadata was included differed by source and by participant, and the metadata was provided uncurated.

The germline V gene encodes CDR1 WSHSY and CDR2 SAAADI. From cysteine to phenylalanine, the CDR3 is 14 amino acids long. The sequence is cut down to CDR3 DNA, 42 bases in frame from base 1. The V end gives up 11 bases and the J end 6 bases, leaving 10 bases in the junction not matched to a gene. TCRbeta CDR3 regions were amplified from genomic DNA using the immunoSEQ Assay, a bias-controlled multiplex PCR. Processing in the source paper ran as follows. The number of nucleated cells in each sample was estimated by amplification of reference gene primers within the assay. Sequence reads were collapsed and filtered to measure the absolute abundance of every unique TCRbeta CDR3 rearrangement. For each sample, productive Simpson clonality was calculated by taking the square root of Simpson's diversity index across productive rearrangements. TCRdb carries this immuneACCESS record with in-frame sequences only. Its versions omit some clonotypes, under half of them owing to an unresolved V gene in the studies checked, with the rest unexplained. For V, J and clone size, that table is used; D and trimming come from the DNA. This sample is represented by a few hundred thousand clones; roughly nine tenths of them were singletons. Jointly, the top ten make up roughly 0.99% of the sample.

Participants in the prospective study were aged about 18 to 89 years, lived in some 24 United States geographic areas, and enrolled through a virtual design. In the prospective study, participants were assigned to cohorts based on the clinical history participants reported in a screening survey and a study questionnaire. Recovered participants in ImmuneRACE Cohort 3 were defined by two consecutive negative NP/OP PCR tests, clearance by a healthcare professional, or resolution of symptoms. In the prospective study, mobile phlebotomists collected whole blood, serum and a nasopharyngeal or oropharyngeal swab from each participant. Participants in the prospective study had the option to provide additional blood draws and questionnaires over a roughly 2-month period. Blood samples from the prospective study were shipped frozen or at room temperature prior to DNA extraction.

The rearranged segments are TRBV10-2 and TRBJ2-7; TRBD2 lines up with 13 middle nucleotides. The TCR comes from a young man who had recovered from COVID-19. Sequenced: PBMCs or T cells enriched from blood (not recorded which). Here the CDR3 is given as CAPLLAGGLVEQYF. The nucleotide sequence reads TGCGCCCCCCTACTAGCGGGGGGGCTCGTCGAGCAGTACTTC.